This T cell receptor (beta chain) was recovered during a study of shared clonotypes between healthy human individuals. Some clones are missing from TCRdb's copy, which holds only in-frame ones; the method was immunoSEQ multiplex PCR. The table includes some 2,000,000 clones, approximately 96% detected once. J was trimmed by 2 bases and V by 6 bases; bases with no gene match: 13. This CDR3 spans 17 amino acids. The germline V gene has CDR1 SGHDT and CDR2 YYEEEE. The sequenced sample was naive CD4+ T cells sorted from blood. Regarding subset: CD45RA+ positively selected. This TCR derives from a man younger than 30 in good health. The chain links TRBV5-6 to TRBJ1-3; 8 bases fit TRBD1. CDR3 nucleotides: TGTGCCAGCATATCGCTTGGACAGGGAACCCCTGGAAACACCATATATTTT. It yields the protein CASISLGQGTPGNTIYF.